The clone carrying this T cell receptor beta chain was counted at least ten times. Time point specified: newly diagnosed GD, antithyroid drugs for less than 3 months. RNA extracted from PBMCs served as the sequencing template. According to the study, TCR beta libraries were built with iRepertoire HTBI primers and CDR3-region Arm-PCR. TCRdb reprocessed the multiplex PCR reads via MiXCR and lists one record per CDR3 protein. In the table there are under 400,000 distinct CDR3 sequences, approximately 15% of which are singletons. This record belongs to a study of regulatory T cells in long-lasting Graves disease. CDR1 is DFQATT and CDR2 is SNEGSKA in the germline V gene (reference sequence). Trimming removed 1 base from V and 3 bases from J; junction bases left unmatched: 8. The CDR3 has 16 amino acids. This sample also appeared in a second study, on T cells in Graves' hyperthyroidism and ophthalmopathy.

The chain is built from TRBV20-1 and TRBJ2-1, with 8 bases lining up with TRBD2. Specimen: peripheral blood mononuclear cells (PBMCs), collected at new diagnosis, from a patient treated with antithyroid drugs. The sequence came from a man aged 35 to 55 with Graves disease. DNA of the CDR3: TGCAGTGCTAGAGGCTCAGATAGCGGGGTCTACAATGAGCAGTTCTTC. This codes for CSARGSDSGVYNEQFF.